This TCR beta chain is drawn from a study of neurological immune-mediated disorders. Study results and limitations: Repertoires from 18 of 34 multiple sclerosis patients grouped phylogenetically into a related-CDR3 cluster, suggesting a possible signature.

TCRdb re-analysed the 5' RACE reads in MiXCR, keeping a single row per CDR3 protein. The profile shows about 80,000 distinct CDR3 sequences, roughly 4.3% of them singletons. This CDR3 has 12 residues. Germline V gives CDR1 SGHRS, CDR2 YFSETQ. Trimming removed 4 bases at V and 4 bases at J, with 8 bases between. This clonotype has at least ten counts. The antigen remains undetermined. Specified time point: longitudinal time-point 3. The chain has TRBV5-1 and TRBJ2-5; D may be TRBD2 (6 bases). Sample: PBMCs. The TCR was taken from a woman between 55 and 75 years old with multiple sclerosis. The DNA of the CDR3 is TGCGCCAGCAGCGTGGGAGGAGAGACCCAGTACTTC. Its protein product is CASSVGGETQYF.